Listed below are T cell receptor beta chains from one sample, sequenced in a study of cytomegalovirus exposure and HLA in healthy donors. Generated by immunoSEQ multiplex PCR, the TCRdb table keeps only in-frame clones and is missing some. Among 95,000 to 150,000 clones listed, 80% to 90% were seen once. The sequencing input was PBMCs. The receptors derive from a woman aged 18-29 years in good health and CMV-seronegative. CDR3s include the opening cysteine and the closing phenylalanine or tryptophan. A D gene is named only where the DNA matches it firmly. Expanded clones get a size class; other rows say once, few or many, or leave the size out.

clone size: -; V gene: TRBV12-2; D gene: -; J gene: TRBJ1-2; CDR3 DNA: TGTGCAAGTCGCTTAGCCAATAAGGGACAGGGGGGCTACACCTTC; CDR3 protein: CASRLANKGQGGYTF
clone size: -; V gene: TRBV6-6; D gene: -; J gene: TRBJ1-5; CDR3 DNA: TGTGCCAGCAGTCCACAGGGTGGGGGAGCATTGGCCCAGCATTTT; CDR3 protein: CASSPQGGGALAQHF
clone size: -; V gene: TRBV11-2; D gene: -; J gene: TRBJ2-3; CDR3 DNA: TGTGCCAGCAGCTTACAGATAGCGAACGCAGATACGCAGTATTTT; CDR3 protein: CASSLQIANADTQYF
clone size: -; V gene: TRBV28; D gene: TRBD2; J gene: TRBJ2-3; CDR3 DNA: TGTGCCAGTCCACCGGGCGGGAGCCCCACAGATACGCAGTATTTT; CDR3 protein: CASPPGGSPTDTQYF
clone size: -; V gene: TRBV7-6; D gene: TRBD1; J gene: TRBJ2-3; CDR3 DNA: TGTGCCAGCAGCTCGACAGGGGGTTTCACAGATACGCAGTATTTT; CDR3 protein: CASSSTGGFTDTQYF
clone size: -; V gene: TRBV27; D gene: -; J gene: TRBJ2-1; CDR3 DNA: TGTGCCAGCCACAGAGTTGTCCAGGGGACCACGGAGCAGTTCTTC; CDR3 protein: CASHRVVQGTTEQFF
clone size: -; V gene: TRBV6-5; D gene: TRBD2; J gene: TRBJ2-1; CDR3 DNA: TGTGCCAGCAGTTTGCTAGCGGAGACCAATGAGCAGTTCTTC; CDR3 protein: CASSLLAETNEQFF
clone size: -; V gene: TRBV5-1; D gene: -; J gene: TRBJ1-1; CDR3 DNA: TGCGCCAGCAGCTTGCTGGAGGGCTCGAACACTGAAGCTTTCTTT; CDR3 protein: CASSLLEGSNTEAFF
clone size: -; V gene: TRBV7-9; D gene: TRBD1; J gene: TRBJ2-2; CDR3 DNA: TGTGCCAGCAGCTTAAGGGGACAGGGGGACACCGGGGAGCTGTTTTTT; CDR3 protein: CASSLRGQGDTGELFF
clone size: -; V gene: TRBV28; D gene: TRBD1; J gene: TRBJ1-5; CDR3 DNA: TGTGCCAGCAGTGGGGGACAGGGGATGGTTCAGCCCCAGCATTTT; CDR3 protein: CASSGGQGMVQPQHF
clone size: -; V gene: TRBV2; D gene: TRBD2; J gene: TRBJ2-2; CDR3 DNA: TGTGCCAGCAGCGCCCAGAGCGGGGGAAACACCGGGGAGCTGTTTTTT; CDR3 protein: CASSAQSGGNTGELFF
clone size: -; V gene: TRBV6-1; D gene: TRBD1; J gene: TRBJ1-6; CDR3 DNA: TGTGCCAGCAGTGAAGCGGGACAGGGTAATTCACCCCTCCACTTT; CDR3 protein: CASSEAGQGNSPLHF
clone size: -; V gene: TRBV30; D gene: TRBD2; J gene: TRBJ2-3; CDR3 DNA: TGTGCCGGGACCCCCCGACTAGCGAGGAGCACAGATACGCAGTATTTT; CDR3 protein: CAGTPRLARSTDTQYF
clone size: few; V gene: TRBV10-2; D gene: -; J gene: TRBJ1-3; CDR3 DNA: TGCGCCAGCAGAGCAAAGTCTGGAAACACCATATATTTT; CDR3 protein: CASRAKSGNTIYF
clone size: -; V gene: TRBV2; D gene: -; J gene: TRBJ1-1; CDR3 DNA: TGTGCCACTCTCCTAGGCAGGAACACTGAAGCTTTCTTT; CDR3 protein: CATLLGRNTEAFF
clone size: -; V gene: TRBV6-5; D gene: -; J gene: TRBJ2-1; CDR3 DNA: TGTGCCAGCAGTGTTGTGGCAGGGTCCAATGAGCAGTTCTTC; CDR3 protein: CASSVVAGSNEQFF
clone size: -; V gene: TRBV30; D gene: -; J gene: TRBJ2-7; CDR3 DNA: TGTGCCTGGAAGGCGGGGCTCTCCTACGAGCAGTACTTC; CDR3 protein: CAWKAGLSYEQYF
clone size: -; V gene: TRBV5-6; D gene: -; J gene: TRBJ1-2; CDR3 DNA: TGTGCCAGCAGCTTGGCCCAAGTTAGGGGTGGCTACACCTTC; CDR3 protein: CASSLAQVRGGYTF
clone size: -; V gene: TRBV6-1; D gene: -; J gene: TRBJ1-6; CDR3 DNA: TGTGCCAGCACGAGGGCGGGGGGCGACGATTCACCCCTCCACTTT; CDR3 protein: CASTRAGGDDSPLHF
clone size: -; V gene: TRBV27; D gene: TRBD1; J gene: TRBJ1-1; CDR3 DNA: TGTGCCAGCAGTCCGACAGGGAGCAACAGTGAAGCTTTCTTT; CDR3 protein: CASSPTGSNSEAFF
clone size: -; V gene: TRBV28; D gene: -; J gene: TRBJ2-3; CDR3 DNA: TGTGCCAGCAGTCCGCTAAACTTTGACTTGGTCGGGACGCAGTATTTT; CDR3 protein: CASSPLNFDLVGTQYF
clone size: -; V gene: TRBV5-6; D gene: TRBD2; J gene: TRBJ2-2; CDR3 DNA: TGTGCCAGCAGCAGGACGGGACTAGCGGGCACCGGGGAGCTGTTTTTT; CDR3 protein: CASSRTGLAGTGELFF
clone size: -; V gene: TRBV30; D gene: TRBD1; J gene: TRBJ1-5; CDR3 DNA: TGTGCCTGGAGTGACTCTTCCGGGACAGCCTGGGGTCAGCCCCAGCATTTT; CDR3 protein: CAWSDSSGTAWGQPQHF
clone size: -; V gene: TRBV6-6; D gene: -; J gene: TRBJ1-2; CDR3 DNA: TGTGCCAGCCTCGGTGGCTATGGCTACACCTTC; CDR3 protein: CASLGGYGYTF
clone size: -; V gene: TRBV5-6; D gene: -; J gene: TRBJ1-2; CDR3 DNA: TGTGCCAGCAGCCAGGACAGCCTCTATGGCTACACCTTC; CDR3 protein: CASSQDSLYGYTF
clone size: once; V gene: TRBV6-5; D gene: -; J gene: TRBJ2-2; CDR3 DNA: TGTGCCAGCAGTTACTTCTCAGGTCGGGGCACCGGGGAGCTGTTTTTT; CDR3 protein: CASSYFSGRGTGELFF
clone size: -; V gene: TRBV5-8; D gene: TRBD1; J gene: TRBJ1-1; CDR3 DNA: TGTGCCAGCAGCTCCGGGACAGGGGAATGGACTGAAGCTTTCTTT; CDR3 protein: CASSSGTGEWTEAFF
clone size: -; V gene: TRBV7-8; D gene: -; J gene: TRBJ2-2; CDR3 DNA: TGTGCCAGCAGCGCAGGATGGGGGGCCGGGGAGCTGTTTTTT; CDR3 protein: CASSAGWGAGELFF
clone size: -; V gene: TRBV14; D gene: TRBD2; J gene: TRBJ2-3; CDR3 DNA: TGTGCCAGCAGCACGAGCGCGGGAGGCGGTACGCAGTATTTT; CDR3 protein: CASSTSAGGGTQYF
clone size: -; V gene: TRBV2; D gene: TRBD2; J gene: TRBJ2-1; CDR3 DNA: TGTGCCAGCAGACGACTAGCGGGGGGTAATGAGCAGTTCTTC; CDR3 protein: CASRRLAGGNEQFF
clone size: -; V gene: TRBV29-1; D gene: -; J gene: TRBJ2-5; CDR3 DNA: TGCAGCGTCGCCCAGGGGGGCCAGTACTTC; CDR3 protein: CSVAQGGQYF
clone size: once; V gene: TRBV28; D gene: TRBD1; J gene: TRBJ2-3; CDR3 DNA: TGTGCCAGCAGCACCCACACAGGGGATAGCACAGATACGCAGTATTTT; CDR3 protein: CASSTHTGDSTDTQYF
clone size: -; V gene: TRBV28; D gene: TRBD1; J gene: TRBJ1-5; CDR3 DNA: TGTGCCAGCACCCCGGGGGACAGGGATCAGCCCCAGCATTTT; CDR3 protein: CASTPGDRDQPQHF
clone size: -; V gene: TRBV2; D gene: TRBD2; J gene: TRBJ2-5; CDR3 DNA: TGTGCCAGCAGTGGACGGGGGGGCCGGGAGACCCAGTACTTC; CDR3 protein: CASSGRGGRETQYF
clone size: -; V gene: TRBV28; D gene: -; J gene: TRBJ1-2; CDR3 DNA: TGTGCCAGCAGTTTAGAGACTCGCCCCCATGGCTACACCTTC; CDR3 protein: CASSLETRPHGYTF
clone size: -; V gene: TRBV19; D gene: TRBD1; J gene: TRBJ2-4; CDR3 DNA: TGTGCCAGTAGTCCGACGGGACAGCTAGCCAAAAACATTCAGTACTTC; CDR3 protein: CASSPTGQLAKNIQYF
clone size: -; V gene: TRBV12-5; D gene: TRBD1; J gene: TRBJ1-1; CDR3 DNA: TGTGCTAGTGGGCTAGACACCTTACAGGGGATAGAAGAAGCTTTCTTT; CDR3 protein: CASGLDTLQGIEEAFF
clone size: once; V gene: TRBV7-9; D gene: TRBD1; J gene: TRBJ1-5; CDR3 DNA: TGTGCCAGCAGCCTGACAGGGGTTTCGGGTCAGCCCCAGCATTTT; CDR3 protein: CASSLTGVSGQPQHF
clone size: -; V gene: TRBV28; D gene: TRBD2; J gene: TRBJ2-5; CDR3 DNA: TGTGCCAGCAGTACTGGACTAGCGGGGATTCAAGAGACCCAGTACTTC; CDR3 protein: CASSTGLAGIQETQYF
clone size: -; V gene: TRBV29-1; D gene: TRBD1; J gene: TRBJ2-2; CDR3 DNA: TGCAGCGTATCGAAACAGGGGTTGGCCGGGGAGCTGTTTTTT; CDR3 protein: CSVSKQGLAGELFF
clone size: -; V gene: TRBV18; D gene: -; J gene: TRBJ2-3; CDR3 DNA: TGTGCCAGCTCACCCCTCCCTAAACAGGCAGGGCAGTATTTT; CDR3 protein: CASSPLPKQAGQYF
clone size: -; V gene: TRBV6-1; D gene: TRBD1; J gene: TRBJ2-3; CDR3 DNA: TGTGCCAGCAGTGAAGGATGGGACAGGACAGATACGCAGTATTTT; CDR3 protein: CASSEGWDRTDTQYF
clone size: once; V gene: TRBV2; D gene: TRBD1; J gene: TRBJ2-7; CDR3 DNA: TGTGCCAGCACCTCCGGGACAGCCAACTCCTACGAGCAGTACTTC; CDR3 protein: CASTSGTANSYEQYF
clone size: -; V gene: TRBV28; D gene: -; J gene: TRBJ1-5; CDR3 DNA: TGTGCCAGCAGACCTAACAATCAGCCCCAGCATTTT; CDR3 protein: CASRPNNQPQHF
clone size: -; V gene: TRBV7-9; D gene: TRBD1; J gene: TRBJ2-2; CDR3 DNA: TGTGCCAGCAGCTTAGGACAGGGTACCGGGGAGCTGTTTTTT; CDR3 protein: CASSLGQGTGELFF
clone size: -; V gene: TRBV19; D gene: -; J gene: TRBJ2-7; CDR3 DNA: TGTGCCAGTAGTATAAGGGACATTACCCACGAGCAGTACTTC; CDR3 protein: CASSIRDITHEQYF
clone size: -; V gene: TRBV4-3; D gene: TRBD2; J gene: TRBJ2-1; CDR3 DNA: TGCGCCAGCAGCCAAGATAAGGGGACTAGCGGATACAATGAGCAGTTCTTC; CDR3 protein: CASSQDKGTSGYNEQFF
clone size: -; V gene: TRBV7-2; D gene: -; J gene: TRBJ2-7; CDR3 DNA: TGTGCCAGCAGCTTAGATTTCCAAAACTACGAGCAGTACTTC; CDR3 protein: CASSLDFQNYEQYF
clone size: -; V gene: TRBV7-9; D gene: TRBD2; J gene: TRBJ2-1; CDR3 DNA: TGTGCCAGCAGCGAAACTAGCGGGACTGACAATGAGCAGTTCTTC; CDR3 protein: CASSETSGTDNEQFF
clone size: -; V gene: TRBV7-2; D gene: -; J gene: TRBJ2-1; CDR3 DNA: TGTGCCAGCAGCCTGAACACGAATGAGCAGTTCTTC; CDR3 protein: CASSLNTNEQFF